The present T cell receptor (beta chain) was sequenced within a study of blood T cell repertoires in COVID-19. Study information: From the United States, Italy and Spain came samples of acute and convalescent COVID-19. T cells, B-cell-depleted T cells, or PBMCs supplied cDNA or gDNA.

Repertoires were generated with immunoSEQ multiplex PCR, while TCRdb's copy carries only in-frame clones and drops some. The sample includes 160,000 or so clones, 65% to 90% seen only once; the top ten take more than 1.5%. This CDR3 has 15 amino acids. This chain links TRBV21-1 with TRBJ1-6. TRBV21-1 is given as a pseudogene. The source is a human donor in a cohort sampled during active COVID-19. The sequencing input was peripheral blood. This CDR3 reads CASSKIVRDNSPLHF. The CDR3 DNA reads TGTGCCAGCAGCAAAATAGTTCGGGATAATTCACCCCTCCACTTT.